This TCR beta chain was retrieved from a study of T-cell memory formation after mild COVID-19. Across the whole study: Most TCR clusters belonged to a single donor. Study-wide results and caveats: A subset of responding clones appeared in pre-infection memory, suggesting cross-reactive memory joined.

Using its own MiXCR run on the 5' RACE reads, TCRdb lists one record per CDR3 protein. The sample includes around 180,000 distinct CDR3 sequences, approximately 16% of them seen just once. Worth noting for this clonotype: Its antigen remains unidentified.

This clonotype originated in an adult woman who had mild COVID-19 (a few samples of this study predate the infection). Cell type and time point are not known. Input material: PBMCs or a T cell subset sorted from them (not recorded which).

This CDR3 is CASSERGQGSYNEQFF. CDR3 coding DNA: TGTGCCAGCAGCGAACGAGGACAGGGATCCTACAATGAGCAGTTCTTC. The chain combines TRBV11-3 with TRBJ2-1; 8 nucleotides align to TRBD1. V dropped 5 bases and J dropped 1; count of bases not matched to a gene: 7. Germline CDR1 is SGHNT and CDR2 is YENEEA. CDR3 length: 16 amino acids.